This paragraph reports one T cell receptor (beta chain). The repertoire was sequenced with immunoSEQ multiplex PCR; TCRdb's copy has only in-frame clones and lacks some. The top ten clones hold roughly 3.4% of a sample with about 120,000 clones, about 91% of them seen once. The data stem from a study of control samples from healthy donors and cancer patients. This clonotype originated in a man in his forties or fifties in good health. The source material was blood.

The DNA for the CDR3 is TGTGCCTGGAGTAAGAGGGGGGCACGCACAGATACGCAGTATTTT. As protein: CAWSKRGARTDTQYF. The genes are TRBV30 and TRBJ2-3, with D perhaps given as TRBD1 or TRBD2 (6 bases each). V shed 2 bases and J shed 1 base, with 13 bases lying between them. CDR1 is GTSNPN, CDR2 SVGIG, per germline (reference sequence). This CDR3 contains 15 residues. The complete variable domain, with remaining parts taken from reference TRBV30 and TRBJ2-3, reads SQTIHQWPATLVQPVGSPLSLECTVEGTSNPNLYWYRQAAGRGLQLLFYSVGIGQISSEVPQNLSASRPQDRQFILSSKKLLLSDSGFYLCAWSKRGARTDTQYFGPGTRLTVL.